This is a list of T cell receptor beta chains from one sample in a study of OX40 agonist ivuxolimab in advanced cancers. Data came from immunoSEQ multiplex PCR; TCRdb stores just in-frame clones and leaves some out. This table has 70,000 to 80,000 clones, 81% appearing once. The specimen comprised CD4+ or CD8+ T cells sorted from blood, sampled in a trial of the OX40 agonist ivuxolimab. The origin of the receptors is an adult with an advanced solid tumor such as melanoma, head and neck, liver or kidney cancer. CDR3s include the opening cysteine and the closing phenylalanine or tryptophan. D genes are given only for firm matches. The listing skips clone size in some rows; elsewhere it reads once, few, many or a size class.

TRBJ2-2 | 16 | - | - | TRBV2 | TGTGCCAGCAGATCGGGTCCCACCTTAGGGACCGGGGAGCTGTTTTTT | CASRSGPTLGTGELFF
TRBJ2-7 | 14 | - | - | TRBV7-2 | TGTGCCAGCAGCTTAGTGGGAAAGGGGTACGAGCAGTACTTC | CASSLVGKGYEQYF
TRBJ1-3 | 17 | - | - | TRBV5-1 | TGCGCCAGCAGCTTGGGAGGTGGTTCAGGGACTGGAAACACCATATATTTT | CASSLGGGSGTGNTIYF
TRBJ2-5 | 10 | many | - | TRBV6-1 | TGTGCCACCTATGGAGGGACCCAGTACTTC | CATYGGTQYF
TRBJ2-1 | 16 | - | TRBD2 | TRBV5-8 | TGTGCCAGCAGCTGGCGGCGGGGGGCCTCCTACAATGAGCAGTTCTTC | CASSWRRGASYNEQFF
TRBJ1-4 | 15 | - | TRBD1 | TRBV6-5 | TGTGCCAGCAGTTTGGGACAGGGCCTAAATGAAAAACTGTTTTTT | CASSLGQGLNEKLFF
TRBJ1-4 | 14 | - | - | TRBV11-2 | TGTGCCAGCAGCCTCAGGTCTGGAGGTGAAAAACTGTTTTTT | CASSLRSGGEKLFF
TRBJ2-7 | 14 | - | - | TRBV7-2 | TGTGCCAGCAGCTTAGGCAGGGGGGTAAACGAGCAGTACTTC | CASSLGRGVNEQYF
TRBJ2-7 | 15 | - | - | TRBV6-4 | TGTGCCAGCAGTCACTATCGACAGGTTACCTACGAGCAGTACTTC | CASSHYRQVTYEQYF
TRBJ2-2 | 15 | - | TRBD2 | TRBV11-2 | TGTGCCAGCAGCTCTCGAGCGGGAGCCACCGGGGAGCTGTTTTTT | CASSSRAGATGELFF
TRBJ1-5 | 16 | - | - | TRBV4-1 | TGCGCCAGCAGCCAAGAATGGGGGGTTAGCAATCAGCCCCAGCATTTT | CASSQEWGVSNQPQHF
TRBJ1-1 | 13 | - | - | TRBV10-2 | TGCGCCAGCAGCTTTTCAGCGAACACTGAAGCTTTCTTT | CASSFSANTEAFF
TRBJ2-2 | 14 | - | - | TRBV10-3 | TGTGCCATCAGCTTGGTCGGATACACCGGGGAGCTGTTTTTT | CAISLVGYTGELFF
TRBJ1-1 | 15 | - | - | TRBV4-1 | TGCGCCAGCAGGTCGGATTCCTCGCGGGGAACTGAAGCTTTCTTT | CASRSDSSRGTEAFF
TRBJ1-2 | 12 | - | - | TRBV6-5 | TGTGCCAGCAGAGAGGGGAACTATGGCTACACCTTC | CASREGNYGYTF
TRBJ2-2 | 15 | - | TRBD2 | TRBV7-6 | TGTGCCAGCAGCTTTTCGACTAGCGCCACCGGGGAGCTGTTTTTT | CASSFSTSATGELFF
TRBJ1-2 | 15 | once | - | TRBV27 | TGTGCCAGCAGTTCGGGACACGGGATTTCGCGGGGCTACACCTTC | CASSSGHGISRGYTF
TRBJ1-4 | 15 | - | - | TRBV6-5 | TGTGCCAGCAGTTCGGCAGGGAGGGGGGGCATGGAACTGTTTTTT | CASSSAGRGGMELFF
TRBJ2-7 | 13 | few | - | TRBV11-2 | TGTGCCAGCAGATCGTCATTTACCTACGAGCAGTACTTC | CASRSSFTYEQYF
TRBJ1-5 | 14 | - | - | TRBV9 | TGTGCCAGCAGCCTGCCAGGGAGCAATCAGCCCCAGCATTTT | CASSLPGSNQPQHF
TRBJ2-3 | 12 | - | - | TRBV7-2 | TGTGCCAGCAGCTTATTTGCAGATACGCAGTATTTT | CASSLFADTQYF
TRBJ2-3 | 18 | - | TRBD2 | TRBV7-3 | TGTGCCAGCAGCCAGCGGGGGACTAGCGGGAGGGACACAGATACGCAGTATTTT | CASSQRGTSGRDTDTQYF
TRBJ2-7 | 14 | - | - | TRBV21-1 | TGTGCCAGCAGCAAAAAAGTGACTACGTACGAGCAGTACTTC | CASSKKVTTYEQYF
TRBJ2-1 | 15 | - | TRBD1 | TRBV9 | TGTGCCAGCAGCGTGACAGGGGCGGGCTACAATGAGCAGTTCTTC | CASSVTGAGYNEQFF
TRBJ2-1 | 16 | - | TRBD2 | TRBV4-3 | TGCGCCAGCAGCCCCGAAGCGGGAGTGATGGGCAATGAGCAGTTCTTC | CASSPEAGVMGNEQFF
TRBJ2-1 | 18 | - | - | TRBV7-6 | TGTGCCAGCAGCTCTAGCGTTTGGGGGAAGGCGGTGGGCAATGAGCAGTTCTTC | CASSSSVWGKAVGNEQFF
TRBJ2-1 | 16 | - | - | TRBV11-1 | TGTGCCAGCAGCGTGCGGGATGGTAGCTCCTACAATGAGCAGTTCTTC | CASSVRDGSSYNEQFF